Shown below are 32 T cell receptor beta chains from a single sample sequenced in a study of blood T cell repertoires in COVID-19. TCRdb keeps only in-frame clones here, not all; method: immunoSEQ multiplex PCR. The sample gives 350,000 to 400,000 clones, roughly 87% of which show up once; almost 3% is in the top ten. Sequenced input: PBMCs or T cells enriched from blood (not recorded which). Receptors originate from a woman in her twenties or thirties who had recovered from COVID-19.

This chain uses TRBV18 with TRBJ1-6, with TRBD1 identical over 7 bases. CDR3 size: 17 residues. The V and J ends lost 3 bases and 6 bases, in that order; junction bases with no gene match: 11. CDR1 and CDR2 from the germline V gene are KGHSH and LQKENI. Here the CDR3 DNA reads TGTGCCAGCTCACCCACTTTACAGGGGAATCTTAATTCACCCCTCCACTTT. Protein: CASSPTLQGNLNSPLHF.

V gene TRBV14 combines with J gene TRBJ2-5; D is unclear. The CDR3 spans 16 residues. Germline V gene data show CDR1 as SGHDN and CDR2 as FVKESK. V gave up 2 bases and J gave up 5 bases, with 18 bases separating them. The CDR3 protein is CASSQTFHSSLETQYF. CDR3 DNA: TGTGCCAGCAGCCAAACTTTTCACAGCTCTTTGGAGACCCAGTACTTC.

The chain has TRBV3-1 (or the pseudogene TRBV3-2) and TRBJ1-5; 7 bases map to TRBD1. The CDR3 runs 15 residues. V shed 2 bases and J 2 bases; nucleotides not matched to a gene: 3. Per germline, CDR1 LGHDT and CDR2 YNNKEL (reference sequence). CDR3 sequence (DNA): TGTGCCAGCAGCCAAAGGGGGCAGGGCAATCAGCCCCAGCATTTT. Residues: CASSQRGQGNQPQHF.

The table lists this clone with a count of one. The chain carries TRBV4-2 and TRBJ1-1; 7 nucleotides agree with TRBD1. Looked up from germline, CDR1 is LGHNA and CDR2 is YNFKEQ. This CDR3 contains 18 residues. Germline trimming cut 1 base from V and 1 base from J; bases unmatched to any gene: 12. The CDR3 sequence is CASSQGYGTEISNTEAFF. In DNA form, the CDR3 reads TGTGCCAGCAGCCAAGGATATGGGACAGAGATTTCGAACACTGAAGCTTTCTTT.

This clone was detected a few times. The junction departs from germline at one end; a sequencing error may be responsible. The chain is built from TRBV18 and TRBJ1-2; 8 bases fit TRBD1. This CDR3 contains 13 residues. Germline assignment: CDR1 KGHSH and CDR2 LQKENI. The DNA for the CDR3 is TGTGCCAGCTCGCCACAGGGGGTCTCTGGCTACACCTTC. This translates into CASSPQGVSGYTF.

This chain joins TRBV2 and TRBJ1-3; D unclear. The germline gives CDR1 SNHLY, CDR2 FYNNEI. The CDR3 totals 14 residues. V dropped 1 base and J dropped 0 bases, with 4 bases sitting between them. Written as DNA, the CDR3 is TGTGCCAGCAGTGAAGAATACTCTGGAAACACCATATATTTT. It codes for CASSEEYSGNTIYF.

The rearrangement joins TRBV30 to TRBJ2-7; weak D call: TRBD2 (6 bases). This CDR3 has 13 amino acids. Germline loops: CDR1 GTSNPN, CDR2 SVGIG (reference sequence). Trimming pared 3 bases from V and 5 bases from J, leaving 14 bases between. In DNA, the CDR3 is TGTGCCTGGAGGGGTGGAGGGTGGCACGAGCAGTACTTC. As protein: CAWRGGGWHEQYF.

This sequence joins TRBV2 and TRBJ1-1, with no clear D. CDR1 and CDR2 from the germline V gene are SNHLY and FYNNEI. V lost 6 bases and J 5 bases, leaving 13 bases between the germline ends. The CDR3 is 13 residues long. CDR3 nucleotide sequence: TGTGCCAGCAGAAGGGAGAGTGGGACTGAAGCTTTCTTT. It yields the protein CASRRESGTEAFF. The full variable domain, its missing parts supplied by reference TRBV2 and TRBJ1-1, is EPEVTQTPSHQVTQMGQEVILRCVPISNHLYFYWYRQILGQKVEFLVSFYNNEISEKSEIFDDQFSVERPDGSNFTLKIRSTKLEDSAMYFCASRRESGTEAFFGQGTRLTVV.

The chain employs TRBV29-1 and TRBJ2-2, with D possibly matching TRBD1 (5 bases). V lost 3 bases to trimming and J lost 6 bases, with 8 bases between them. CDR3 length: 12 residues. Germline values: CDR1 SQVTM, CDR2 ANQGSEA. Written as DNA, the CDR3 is TGCAGCGTTGACAGGGATTCCGGGGAGCTGTTTTTT. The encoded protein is CSVDRDSGELFF.

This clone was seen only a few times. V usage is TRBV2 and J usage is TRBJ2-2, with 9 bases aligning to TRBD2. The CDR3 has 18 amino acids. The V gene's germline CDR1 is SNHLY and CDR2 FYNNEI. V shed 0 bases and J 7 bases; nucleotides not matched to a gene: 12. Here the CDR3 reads CASSEALSWTSAGGELFF. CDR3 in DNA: TGTGCCAGCAGTGAAGCGCTCTCCTGGACTAGCGCGGGCGGGGAGCTGTTTTTT.

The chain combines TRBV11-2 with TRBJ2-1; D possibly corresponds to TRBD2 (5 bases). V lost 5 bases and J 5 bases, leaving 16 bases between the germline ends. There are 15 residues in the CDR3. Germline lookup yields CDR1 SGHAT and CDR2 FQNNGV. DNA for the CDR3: TGTGCCAGCAGCATTGGACTCCAAACAAACAATGAGCAGTTCTTC. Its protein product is CASSIGLQTNNEQFF.

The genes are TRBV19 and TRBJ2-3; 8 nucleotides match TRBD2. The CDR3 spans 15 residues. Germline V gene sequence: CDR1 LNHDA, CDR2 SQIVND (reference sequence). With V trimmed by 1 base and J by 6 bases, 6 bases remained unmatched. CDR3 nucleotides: TGTGCCAGTAGTATAGCCGGGAGGGCCGAGGATACGCAGTATTTT. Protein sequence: CASSIAGRAEDTQYF. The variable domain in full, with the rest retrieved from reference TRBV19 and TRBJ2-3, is DGGITQSPKYLFRKEGQNVTLSCEQNLNHDAMYWYRQDPGQGLRLIYYSQIVNDFQKGDIAEGYSVSREKKESFPLTVTSAQKNPTAFYLCASSIAGRAEDTQYFGPGTRLTVL.

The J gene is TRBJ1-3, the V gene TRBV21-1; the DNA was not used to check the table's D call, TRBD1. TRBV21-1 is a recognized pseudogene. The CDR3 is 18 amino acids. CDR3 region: CASSKGEVDRGHGNTIYF. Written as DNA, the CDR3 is TGTGCCAGCAGCAAAGGGGAGGTGGACAGGGGGCATGGAAACACCATATATTTT.

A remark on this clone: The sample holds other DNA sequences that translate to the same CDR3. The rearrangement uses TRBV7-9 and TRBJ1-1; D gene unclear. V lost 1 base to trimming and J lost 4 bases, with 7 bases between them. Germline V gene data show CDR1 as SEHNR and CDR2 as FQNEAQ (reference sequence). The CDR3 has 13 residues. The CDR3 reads CASSLGGGTEAFF. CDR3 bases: TGTGCCAGCAGCTTAGGGGGAGGCACTGAAGCTTTCTTT.

The DNA for the CDR3 is TGCAGCGTTGGTTGGCTAGCGGGGGGGACCGGGGAGCTGTTTTTT. Encoded protein: CSVGWLAGGTGELFF. The chain uses TRBV29-1 and TRBJ2-2; 12 positions match TRBD2. Unmatched junction bases numbered 5, after V lost 4 bases and J lost 5 bases. This CDR3 region has 15 residues. The germline V gene has CDR1 SQVTM and CDR2 ANQGSEA.

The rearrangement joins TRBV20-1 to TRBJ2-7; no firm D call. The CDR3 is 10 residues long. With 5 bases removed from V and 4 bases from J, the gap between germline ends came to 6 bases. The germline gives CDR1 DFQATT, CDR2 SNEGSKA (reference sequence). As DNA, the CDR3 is TGCAGTGCTCTAGAATACGAGCAGTACTTC. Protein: CSALEYEQYF.

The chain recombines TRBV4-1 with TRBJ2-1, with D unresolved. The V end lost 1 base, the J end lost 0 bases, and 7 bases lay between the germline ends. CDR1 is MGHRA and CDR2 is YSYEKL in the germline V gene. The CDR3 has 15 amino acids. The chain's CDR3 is CASSQVSSSYNEQFF. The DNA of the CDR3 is TGCGCCAGCAGCCAAGTTAGTAGCTCCTACAATGAGCAGTTCTTC.

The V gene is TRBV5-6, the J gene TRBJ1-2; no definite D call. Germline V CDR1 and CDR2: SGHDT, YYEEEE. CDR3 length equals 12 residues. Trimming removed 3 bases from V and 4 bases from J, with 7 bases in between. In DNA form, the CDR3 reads TGTGCCAGCAGCTCGGGAATCTATGGCTACACCTTC. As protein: CASSSGIYGYTF. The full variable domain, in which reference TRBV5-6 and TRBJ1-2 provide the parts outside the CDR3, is DAGVTQSPTHLIKTRGQQVTLRCSPKSGHDTVSWYQQALGQGPQFIFQYYEEEERQRGNFPDRFSGHQFPNYSSELNVNALLLGDSALYLCASSSGIYGYTFGSGTRLTVV.

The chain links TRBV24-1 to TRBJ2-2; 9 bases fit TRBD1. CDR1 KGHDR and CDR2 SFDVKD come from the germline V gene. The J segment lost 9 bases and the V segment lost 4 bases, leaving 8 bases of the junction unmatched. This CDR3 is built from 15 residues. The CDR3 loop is CATSDQDRGSRELFF. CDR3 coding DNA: TGTGCCACCAGTGACCAGGACAGGGGTTCAAGGGAGCTGTTTTTT.

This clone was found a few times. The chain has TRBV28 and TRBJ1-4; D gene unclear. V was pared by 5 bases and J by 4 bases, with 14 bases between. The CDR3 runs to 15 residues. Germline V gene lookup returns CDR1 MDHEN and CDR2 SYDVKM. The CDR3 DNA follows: TGTGCCAGCAGTCCTCGCAGTCGTCGTAATGAAAAACTGTTTTTT. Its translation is CASSPRSRRNEKLFF.

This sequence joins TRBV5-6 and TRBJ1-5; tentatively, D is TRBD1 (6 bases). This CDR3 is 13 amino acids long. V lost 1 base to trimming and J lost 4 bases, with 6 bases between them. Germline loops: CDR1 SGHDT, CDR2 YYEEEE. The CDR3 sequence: CASSLTGNQPQHF. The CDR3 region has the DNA TGTGCCAGCAGCTTGACAGGGAATCAGCCCCAGCATTTT.

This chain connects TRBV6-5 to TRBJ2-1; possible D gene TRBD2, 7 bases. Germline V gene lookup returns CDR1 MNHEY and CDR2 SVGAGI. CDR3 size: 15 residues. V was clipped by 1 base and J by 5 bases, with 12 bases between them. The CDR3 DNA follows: TGTGCCAGCAGTTACTATGCGGGGGCGGACAATGAGCAGTTCTTC. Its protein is CASSYYAGADNEQFF.

CDR3 region: CATSTDRDNYYGYTF. The CDR3 DNA sequence: TGTGCCACCAGTACGGACAGGGATAACTACTATGGCTACACCTTC. The chain recombines TRBV15 with TRBJ1-2; 8 bases fit TRBD1. V trimming: 6 bases; J trimming: 3 bases; junction bases outside the gene matches: 9. The CDR3 has 15 amino acids. CDR1 is LNHNV, CDR2 YYDKDF, per germline (reference sequence).

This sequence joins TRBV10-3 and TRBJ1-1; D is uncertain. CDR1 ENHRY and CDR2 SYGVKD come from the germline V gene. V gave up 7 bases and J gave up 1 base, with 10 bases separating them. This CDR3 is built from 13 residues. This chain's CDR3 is CAITNRQNTEAFF. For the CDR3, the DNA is TGTGCCATCACCAACAGACAGAACACTGAAGCTTTCTTT.

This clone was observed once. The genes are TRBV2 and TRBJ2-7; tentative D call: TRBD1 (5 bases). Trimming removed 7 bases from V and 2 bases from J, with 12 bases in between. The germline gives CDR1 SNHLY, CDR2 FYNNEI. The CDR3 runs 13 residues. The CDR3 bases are TGTGCCAGCAAGGACAATCCAACCTACGAGCAGTACTTC. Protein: CASKDNPTYEQYF.

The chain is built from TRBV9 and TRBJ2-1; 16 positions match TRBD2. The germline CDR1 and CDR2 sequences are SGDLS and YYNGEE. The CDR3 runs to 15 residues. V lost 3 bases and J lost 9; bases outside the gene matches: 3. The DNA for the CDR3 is TGTGCCAGCAGCGCGGGACTAGCGGGGGGGCGTGAGCAGTTCTTC. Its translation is CASSAGLAGGREQFF.

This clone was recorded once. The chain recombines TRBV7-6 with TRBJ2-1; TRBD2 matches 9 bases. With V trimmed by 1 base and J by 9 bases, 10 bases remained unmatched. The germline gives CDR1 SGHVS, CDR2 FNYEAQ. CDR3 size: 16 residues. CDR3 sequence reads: CASSLGQRGASGEQFF. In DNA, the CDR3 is TGTGCCAGCAGCTTAGGTCAGCGGGGGGCCAGTGGTGAGCAGTTCTTC.

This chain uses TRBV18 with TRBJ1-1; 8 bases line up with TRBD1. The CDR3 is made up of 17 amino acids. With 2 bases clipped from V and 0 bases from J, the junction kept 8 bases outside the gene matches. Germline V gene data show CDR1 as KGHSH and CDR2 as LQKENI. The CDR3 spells CASSPRLAGGMNTEAFF. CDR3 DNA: TGTGCCAGCTCACCAAGGTTGGCAGGGGGCATGAACACTGAAGCTTTCTTT.

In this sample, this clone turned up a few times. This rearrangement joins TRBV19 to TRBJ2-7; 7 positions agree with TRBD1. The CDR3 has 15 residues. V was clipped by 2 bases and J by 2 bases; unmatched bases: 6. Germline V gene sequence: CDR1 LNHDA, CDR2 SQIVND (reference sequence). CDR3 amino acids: CASSITWDRAYEQYF. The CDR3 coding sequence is TGTGCCAGTAGTATAACGTGGGACAGAGCCTACGAGCAGTACTTC. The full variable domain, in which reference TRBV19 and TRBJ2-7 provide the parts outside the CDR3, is DGGITQSPKYLFRKEGQNVTLSCEQNLNHDAMYWYRQDPGQGLRLIYYSQIVNDFQKGDIAEGYSVSREKKESFPLTVTSAQKNPTAFYLCASSITWDRAYEQYFGPGTRLTVT.

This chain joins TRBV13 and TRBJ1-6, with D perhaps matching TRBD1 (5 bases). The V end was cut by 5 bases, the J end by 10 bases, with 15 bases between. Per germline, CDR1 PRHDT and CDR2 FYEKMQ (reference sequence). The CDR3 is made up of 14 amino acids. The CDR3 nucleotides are TGTGCCAGCAGCCTTGGGGCGCTCGGGTCACCCCTCCACTTT. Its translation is CASSLGALGSPLHF.

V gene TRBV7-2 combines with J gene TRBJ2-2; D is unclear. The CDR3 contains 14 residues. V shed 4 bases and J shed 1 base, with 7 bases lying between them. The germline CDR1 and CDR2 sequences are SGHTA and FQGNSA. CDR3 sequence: CASSSYLNTGELFF. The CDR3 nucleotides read TGTGCCAGCAGCTCCTACCTGAACACCGGGGAGCTGTTTTTT.

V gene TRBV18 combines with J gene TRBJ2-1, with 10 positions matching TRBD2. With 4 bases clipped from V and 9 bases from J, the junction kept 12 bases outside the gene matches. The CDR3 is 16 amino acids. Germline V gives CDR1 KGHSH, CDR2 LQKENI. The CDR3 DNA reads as TGTGCCAGCTCACGGTGGAGCGGGGGGGCTGGGCTTGAGCAGTTCTTC. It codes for CASSRWSGGAGLEQFF.